The 3 T cell receptor beta chains below come from one sample, sequenced in a study of shared clonotypes between healthy human individuals. Data came from immunoSEQ multiplex PCR; TCRdb stores just in-frame clones and leaves some out. The table records roughly 500,000 clones, 76% of them present only once. The sample taken for sequencing was PBMCs. The source is a woman between 40 and 55 years old in good health. Some clones in this sample may be carry-over from other donors' samples.

The rearrangement joins TRBV29-1 to TRBJ1-1; D is uncertain. Germline values: CDR1 SQVTM, CDR2 ANQGSEA. The CDR3 is 14 amino acids. V was cut by 1 base and J by 1 base, with 10 bases left in between. The CDR3 DNA reads TGCAGCGTTGAAGTAGGACCCCGGAACACTGAAGCTTTCTTT. Its protein product is CSVEVGPRNTEAFF.

The gene calls are TRBV7-3 and TRBJ2-1; 9 bases are a match to TRBD2. V lost 5 bases, J lost 2 bases, and 1 base stayed unmatched. CDR1 is SGHTA, CDR2 FQGTGA, per germline. The CDR3 loop spans 14 amino acids. CDR3 nucleotide sequence: TGTGCCAGCAGCCCTAGCGGGGCCTACAATGAGCAGTTCTTC. Protein product: CASSPSGAYNEQFF.

This chain joins TRBV28 and TRBJ2-7; a weak D match, TRBD2 (5 bases). In germline, CDR1 is MDHEN, CDR2 SYDVKM. This CDR3 has 13 amino acids. V was clipped by 3 bases and J by 9 bases, with 15 bases between them. CDR3 sequence: CASSFLAYERQYF. DNA for the CDR3: TGTGCCAGCAGTTTTCTAGCCTACGAGCGGCAGTACTTC. Looking up the rest from reference TRBV28 and TRBJ2-7 gives the full variable domain: DVKVTQSSRYLVKRTGEKVFLECVQDMDHENMFWYRQDPGLGLRLIYFSYDVKMKEKGDIPEGYSVSREKKERFSLILESASTNQTSMYLCASSFLAYERQYFGPGTRLTVT.